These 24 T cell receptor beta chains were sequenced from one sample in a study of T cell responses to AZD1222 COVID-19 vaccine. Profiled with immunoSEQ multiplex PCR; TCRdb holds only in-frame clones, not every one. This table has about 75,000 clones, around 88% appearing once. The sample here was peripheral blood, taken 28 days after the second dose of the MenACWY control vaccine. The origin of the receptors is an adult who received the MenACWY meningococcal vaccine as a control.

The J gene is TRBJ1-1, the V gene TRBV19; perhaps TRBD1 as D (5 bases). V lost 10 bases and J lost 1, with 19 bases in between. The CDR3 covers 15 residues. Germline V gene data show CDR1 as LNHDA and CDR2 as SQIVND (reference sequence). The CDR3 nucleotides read TGTGCCACCGGAGGAAGGGGACCAGGGAACACTGAAGCTTTCTTT. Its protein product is CATGGRGPGNTEAFF. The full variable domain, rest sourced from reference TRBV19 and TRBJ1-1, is DGGITQSPKYLFRKEGQNVTLSCEQNLNHDAMYWYRQDPGQGLRLIYYSQIVNDFQKGDIAEGYSVSREKKESFPLTVTSAQKNPTAFYLCATGGRGPGNTEAFFGQGTRLTVV.

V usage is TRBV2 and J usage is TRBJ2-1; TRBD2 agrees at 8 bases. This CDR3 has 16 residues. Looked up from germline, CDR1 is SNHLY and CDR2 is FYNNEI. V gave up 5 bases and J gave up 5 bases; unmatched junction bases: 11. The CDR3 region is CASSPRRGEPDNEQFF. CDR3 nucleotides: TGTGCCAGCAGTCCGAGGCGGGGGGAACCAGACAATGAGCAGTTCTTC. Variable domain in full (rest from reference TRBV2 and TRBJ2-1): EPEVTQTPSHQVTQMGQEVILRCVPISNHLYFYWYRQILGQKVEFLVSFYNNEISEKSEIFDDQFSVERPDGSNFTLKIRSTKLEDSAMYFCASSPRRGEPDNEQFFGPGTRLTVL.

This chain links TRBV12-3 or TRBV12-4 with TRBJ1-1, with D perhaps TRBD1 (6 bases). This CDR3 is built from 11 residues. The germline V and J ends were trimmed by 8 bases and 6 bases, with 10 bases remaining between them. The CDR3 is CASGRGAEAFF. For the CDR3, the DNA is TGTGCCAGCGGGAGGGGGGCTGAAGCTTTCTTT.

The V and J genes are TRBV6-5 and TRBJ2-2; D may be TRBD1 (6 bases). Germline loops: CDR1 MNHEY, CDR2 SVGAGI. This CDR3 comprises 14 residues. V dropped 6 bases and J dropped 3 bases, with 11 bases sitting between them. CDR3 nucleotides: TGTGCCAGCAGCCCCAGGGGAGACACCGGGGAGCTGTTTTTT. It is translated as CASSPRGDTGELFF.

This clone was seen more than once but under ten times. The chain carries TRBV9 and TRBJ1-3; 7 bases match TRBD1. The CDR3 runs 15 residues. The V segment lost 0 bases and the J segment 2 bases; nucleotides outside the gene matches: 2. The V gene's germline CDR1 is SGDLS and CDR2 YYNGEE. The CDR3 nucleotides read TGTGCCAGCAGCGTAGGGGGACAGACTGGAAACACCATATATTTT. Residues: CASSVGGQTGNTIYF.

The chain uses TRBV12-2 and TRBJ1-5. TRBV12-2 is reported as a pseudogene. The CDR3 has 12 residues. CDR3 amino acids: CASRLNLQPQHF. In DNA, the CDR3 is TGTGCAAGTCGCTTAAATCTTCAGCCCCAGCATTTT.

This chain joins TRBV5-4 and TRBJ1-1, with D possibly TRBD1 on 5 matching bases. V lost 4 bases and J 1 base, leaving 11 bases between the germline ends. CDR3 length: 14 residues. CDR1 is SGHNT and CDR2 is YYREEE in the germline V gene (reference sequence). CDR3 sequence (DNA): TGTGCCAGCAGCGGGACTTTTGGGAACACTGAAGCTTTCTTT. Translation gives CASSGTFGNTEAFF.

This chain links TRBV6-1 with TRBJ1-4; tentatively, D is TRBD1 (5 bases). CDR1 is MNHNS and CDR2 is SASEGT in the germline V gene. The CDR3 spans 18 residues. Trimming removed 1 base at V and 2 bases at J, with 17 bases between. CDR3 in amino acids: CASSEDVIGVSTNEKLFF. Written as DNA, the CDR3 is TGTGCCAGCAGTGAAGATGTGATAGGGGTTTCGACTAATGAAAAACTGTTTTTT.

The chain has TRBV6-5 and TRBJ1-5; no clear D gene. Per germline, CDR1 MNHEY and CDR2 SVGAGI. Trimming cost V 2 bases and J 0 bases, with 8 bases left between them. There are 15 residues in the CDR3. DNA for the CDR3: TGTGCCAGCAGTTACAACAGAGATAGCAATCAGCCCCAGCATTTT. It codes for CASSYNRDSNQPQHF.

CDR3 sequence (DNA): TGTGCCAGCAGCTTAGACGGGCCGAGGACAGGGAAATCTTTCTTT. It yields the protein CASSLDGPRTGKSFF. This rearrangement joins TRBV11-1 to TRBJ1-1; 8 bases match TRBD1. Trimming removed 1 base from V and 12 bases from J; junction bases left unmatched: 13. Germline V CDR1 and CDR2: SGHAT, FQDESV (reference sequence). CDR3 size: 15 residues. Full variable domain (missing parts from reference TRBV11-1 and TRBJ1-1): EAEVAQSPRYKITEKSQAVAFWCDPISGHATLYWYRQILGQGPELLVQFQDESVVDDSQLPKDRFSAERLKGVDSTLKIQPAELGDSAMYLCASSLDGPRTGKSFFGQGTRLTVV.

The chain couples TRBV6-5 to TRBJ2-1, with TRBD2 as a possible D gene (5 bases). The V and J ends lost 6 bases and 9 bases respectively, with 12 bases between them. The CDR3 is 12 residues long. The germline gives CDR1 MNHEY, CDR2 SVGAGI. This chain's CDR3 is CASSTRGGEQFF. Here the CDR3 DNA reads TGTGCCAGCAGCACCCGCGGAGGTGAGCAGTTCTTC.

This chain's CDR3 is CASSIKVDYGYTF. The CDR3 bases are TGTGCCAGTAGTATAAAGGTGGATTATGGCTACACCTTC. V is TRBV19 and J is TRBJ1-2, with D unclear. This CDR3 has 13 residues. Trimming stripped 2 bases from V and 5 bases from J, with 9 bases between. The germline V gene encodes CDR1 LNHDA and CDR2 SQIVND (reference sequence).

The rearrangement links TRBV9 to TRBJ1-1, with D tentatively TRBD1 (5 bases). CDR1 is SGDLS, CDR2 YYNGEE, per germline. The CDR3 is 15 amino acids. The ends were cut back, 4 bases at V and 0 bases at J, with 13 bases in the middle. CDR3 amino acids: CASSPLTAVNTEAFF. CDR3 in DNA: TGTGCCAGCAGCCCACTGACAGCTGTGAACACTGAAGCTTTCTTT.

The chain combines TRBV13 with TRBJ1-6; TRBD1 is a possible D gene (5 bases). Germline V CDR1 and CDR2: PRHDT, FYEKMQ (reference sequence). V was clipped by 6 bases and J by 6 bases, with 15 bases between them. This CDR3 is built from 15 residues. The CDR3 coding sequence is TGTGCCAGCAGGTCGACAGTGTTCCGTAATTCACCCCTCCACTTT. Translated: CASRSTVFRNSPLHF.

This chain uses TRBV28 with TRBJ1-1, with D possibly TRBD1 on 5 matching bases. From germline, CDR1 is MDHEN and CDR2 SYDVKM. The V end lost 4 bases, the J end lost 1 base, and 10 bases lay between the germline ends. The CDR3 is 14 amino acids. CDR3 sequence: CASSWRGPNTEAFF. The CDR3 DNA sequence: TGTGCCAGCAGTTGGAGGGGCCCGAACACTGAAGCTTTCTTT.

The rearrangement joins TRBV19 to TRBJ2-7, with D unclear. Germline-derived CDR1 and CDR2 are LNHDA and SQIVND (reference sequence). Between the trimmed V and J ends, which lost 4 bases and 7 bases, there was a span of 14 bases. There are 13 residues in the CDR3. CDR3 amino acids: CASSTSRNLEQYF. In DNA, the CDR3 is TGTGCCAGTAGTACGAGTCGAAACTTAGAGCAGTACTTC.

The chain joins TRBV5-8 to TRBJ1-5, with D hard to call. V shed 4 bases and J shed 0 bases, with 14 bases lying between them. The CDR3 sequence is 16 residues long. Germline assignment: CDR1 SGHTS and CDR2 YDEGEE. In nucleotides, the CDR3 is TGTGCCAGCAGCCGGGAGGTTGGCCTTAGCAATCAGCCCCAGCATTTT. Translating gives CASSREVGLSNQPQHF.

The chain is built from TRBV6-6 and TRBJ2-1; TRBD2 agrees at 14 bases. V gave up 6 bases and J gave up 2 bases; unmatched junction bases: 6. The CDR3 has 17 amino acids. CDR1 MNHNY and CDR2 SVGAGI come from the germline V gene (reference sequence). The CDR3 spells CASRRGTSGGPYNEQFF. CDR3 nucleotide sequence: TGTGCCAGCAGACGAGGGACTAGCGGGGGACCCTACAATGAGCAGTTCTTC.

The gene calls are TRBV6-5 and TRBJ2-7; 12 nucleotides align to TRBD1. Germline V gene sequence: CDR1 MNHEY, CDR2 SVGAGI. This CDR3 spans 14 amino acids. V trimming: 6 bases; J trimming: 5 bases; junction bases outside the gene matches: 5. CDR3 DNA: TGTGCCAGCAGCCGCGGGACAGGGGGCGACGAGCAGTACTTC. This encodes CASSRGTGGDEQYF.

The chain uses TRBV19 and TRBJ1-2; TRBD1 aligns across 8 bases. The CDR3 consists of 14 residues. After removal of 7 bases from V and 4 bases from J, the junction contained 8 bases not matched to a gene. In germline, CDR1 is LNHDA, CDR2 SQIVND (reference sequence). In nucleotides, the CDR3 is TGTGCCAGTACTACCTCAGGGGGCGGCTATGGCTACACCTTC. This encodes CASTTSGGGYGYTF.

CDR3 bases: TGTGCCAGCAGCCCTACAGGGGTTATCACAGATACGCAGTATTTT. Encoded protein: CASSPTGVITDTQYF. The rearrangement links TRBV11-1 to TRBJ2-3; 7 bases agree with TRBD1. After removal of 5 bases from V and 2 bases from J, the junction contained 7 bases not matched to a gene. The CDR3 sequence is 15 residues long. CDR1 is SGHAT, CDR2 FQDESV, per germline (reference sequence). The variable domain in full, completed from reference TRBV11-1 and TRBJ2-3, reads EAEVAQSPRYKITEKSQAVAFWCDPISGHATLYWYRQILGQGPELLVQFQDESVVDDSQLPKDRFSAERLKGVDSTLKIQPAELGDSAMYLCASSPTGVITDTQYFGPGTRLTVL.

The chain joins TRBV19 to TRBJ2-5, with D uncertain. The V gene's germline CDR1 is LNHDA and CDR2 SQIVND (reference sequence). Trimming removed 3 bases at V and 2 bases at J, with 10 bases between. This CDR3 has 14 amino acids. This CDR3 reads CASSIVGGQETQYF. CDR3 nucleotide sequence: TGTGCCAGTAGTATCGTCGGTGGGCAAGAGACCCAGTACTTC.

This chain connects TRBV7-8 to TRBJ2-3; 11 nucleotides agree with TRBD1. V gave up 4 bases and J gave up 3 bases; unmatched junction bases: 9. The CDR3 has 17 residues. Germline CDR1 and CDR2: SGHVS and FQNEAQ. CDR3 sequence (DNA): TGTGCCAGCAGCTCCTGGTTAGGACAGGGGGCAACAGATACGCAGTATTTT. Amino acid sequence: CASSSWLGQGATDTQYF.

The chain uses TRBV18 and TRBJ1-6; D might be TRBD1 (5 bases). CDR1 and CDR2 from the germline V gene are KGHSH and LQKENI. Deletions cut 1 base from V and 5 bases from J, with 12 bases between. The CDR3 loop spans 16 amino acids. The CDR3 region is CASSPQVGGDNSPLHF. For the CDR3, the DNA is TGTGCCAGCTCACCACAAGTTGGGGGAGATAATTCACCCCTCCACTTT.